A selection of T cell receptor beta chains follows, all from one sample in a study of T cells in Graves' hyperthyroidism and ophthalmopathy. Each CDR3 protein is one row after TCRdb ran MiXCR on the multiplex PCR reads. The sample records fewer than 400,000 distinct CDR3 sequences, more than 12% being singletons. Specimen: blood. The receptors were sampled from a man aged 45-65 years with Graves' ophthalmopathy. Each CDR3 is given with its conserved first and last residue. The D gene is left open where the match is weak. Not every row has a clone size; where given, it reads once, few, many or a size class.

j_call	v_call	clone_size	d_call	cdr3_aa	cdr3_nt
TRBJ1-3	TRBV2	many	NA	CASSVSGTRGNTIYF	TGTGCCAGCAGTGTAAGTGGGACGCGAGGAAACACCATATATTTT
TRBJ2-7	TRBV6-4	NA	TRBD2	CASSLTSGGVNEQYF	TGTGCCAGCAGCCTAACTAGCGGGGGAGTTAACGAGCAGTACTTC
TRBJ2-1	TRBV30	many	NA	CAWSVKQGFSPKINNEQFF	TGTGCCTGGAGTGTAAAACAAGGTTTTAGTCCCAAGATCAACAATGAGCAGTTCTTC
TRBJ2-1	TRBV5-1	many	TRBD2	CASSFFSGRSYNEQFF	TGCGCCAGCAGCTTTTTTAGCGGGAGGTCCTACAATGAGCAGTTCTTC
TRBJ1-6	TRBV19	NA	NA	CASSIVARKNSYNSPLHF	TGTGCCAGTAGTATAGTAGCAAGGAAAAACTCCTATAATTCACCCCTCCACTTT
TRBJ2-7	TRBV3-1	NA	NA	CASSHDGRSQQYF	TGTGCCAGCAGCCATGACGGAAGGAGCCAGCAGTACTTC
TRBJ2-5	TRBV6-1	NA	NA	CASSDIMPQYF	TGTGCCAGCAGTGATATCATGCCCCAGTACTTC
TRBJ2-7	TRBV2	many	TRBD2	CASSEGPSGGTYEQYF	TGTGCCAGCAGTGAGGGTCCCAGCGGGGGGACCTACGAGCAGTACTTC
TRBJ1-1	TRBV20-1	NA	TRBD1	CSARDRGLNTEAFF	TGCAGTGCTCGGGACAGGGGACTGAACACTGAAGCTTTCTTT
TRBJ2-5	TRBV11-3	many	TRBD2	CASSVTSGKETQYF	TGTGCCAGCAGCGTTACTAGCGGGAAGGAGACCCAGTACTTC
TRBJ1-1	TRBV18	many	TRBD1	CASSTGQGMNTEAFF	TGTGCCAGCTCGACAGGACAGGGAATGAACACTGAAGCTTTCTTT
TRBJ2-7	TRBV5-5	many	NA	CASSAGASEQYF	TGTGCCAGCAGCGCTGGGGCTAGCGAGCAGTACTTC
TRBJ2-2	TRBV2	few	NA	CASRSIGELFF	TGTGCCAGCAGGAGCATCGGGGAGCTGTTTTTT
TRBJ2-7	TRBV7-6	NA	NA	CASSLGEKNEQYF	TGTGCCAGCAGCTTAGGGGAAAAGAACGAGCAGTACTTC
TRBJ1-5	TRBV19	NA	NA	CASILGEGPQHF	TGTGCCAGTATACTAGGGGAAGGGCCCCAGCATTTT
TRBJ2-7	TRBV28	many	NA	CASSPGDRDYEQYF	TGTGCCAGCAGTCCGGGGGACAGAGACTACGAGCAGTACTTC
TRBJ1-5	TRBV6-4	few	TRBD1	CASSDRNRDRGPFYPDQPQHF	TGTGCCAGCAGTGACCGGAACCGGGACAGGGGCCCCTTTTATCCCGATCAGCCCCAGCATTTT
TRBJ1-1	TRBV30	many	NA	CAWRKSGRMNTEAFF	TGTGCCTGGAGAAAAAGTGGCAGGATGAACACTGAAGCTTTCTTT
TRBJ2-1	TRBV4-2	NA	NA	CASSQDLTGTPGGEQFF	TGTGCCAGCAGCCAAGACCTAACCGGGACTCCTGGGGGTGAGCAGTTCTTC
TRBJ2-1	TRBV7-9	NA	NA	CASSLSTSYSYNEQFF	TGTGCCAGCAGCTTAAGTACTAGCTACTCCTACAATGAGCAGTTCTTC
TRBJ2-3	TRBV28	many	NA	CASGDRVSDTQYF	TGTGCCAGCGGAGACAGAGTATCAGATACGCAGTATTTT
TRBJ2-7	TRBV20-1	NA	NA	CSARPGLQTYEQYF	TGCAGTGCTAGACCGGGACTGCAGACCTACGAGCAGTACTTC
TRBJ2-7	TRBV5-4	NA	NA	CASSLRSDGYEQYF	TGTGCCAGCAGCTTGCGGTCCGACGGATACGAGCAGTACTTC
TRBJ2-5	TRBV24-1	many	TRBD1	CATSDAEPGQGAEETQYF	TGTGCCACCAGTGATGCAGAACCGGGACAGGGGGCGGAAGAGACCCAGTACTTC
TRBJ2-5	TRBV20-1	many	NA	CSAAGAGGGTQYF	TGCAGTGCTGCGGGGGCAGGGGGAGGGACCCAGTACTTC
TRBJ1-1	TRBV12-3/TRBV12-4	many	NA	CASSLYKNTEAFF	TGTGCCAGCAGTTTATATAAGAACACTGAAGCTTTCTTT
TRBJ2-1	TRBV24-1	many	TRBD2	CATSGPGLAGKISYNEQFF	TGTGCCACCAGTGGGCCGGGACTAGCGGGAAAAATCTCCTACAATGAGCAGTTCTTC
TRBJ2-2	TRBV11-3	many	NA	CASSLDTGRDTGELFF	TGTGCCAGCAGCTTAGATACTGGTCGTGACACCGGGGAGCTGTTTTTT
TRBJ2-7	TRBV28	NA	TRBD2	CASSPQLAGVVWEQYF	TGTGCCAGCAGTCCCCAACTAGCGGGAGTGGTGTGGGAGCAGTACTTC
TRBJ2-1	TRBV5-1	many	NA	CASSWTDFSYNEQFF	TGCGCCAGCAGCTGGACAGACTTCTCCTACAATGAGCAGTTCTTC
TRBJ2-2	TRBV25-1	NA	NA	CASSDLAGELFF	TGTGCCAGCAGTGACCTTGCCGGGGAGCTGTTTTTT
TRBJ2-7	TRBV20-1	many	TRBD1	CSASRGTGGLEQYF	TGCAGTGCTAGCCGAGGGACAGGGGGTCTCGAGCAGTACTTC
TRBJ2-5	TRBV28	few	TRBD1	CASSSTQGAVETQYF	TGTGCCAGCAGTTCGACACAGGGGGCAGTTGAGACCCAGTACTTC
TRBJ2-3	TRBV6-1	many	TRBD2	CASSRDKTSGRPTDTQYF	TGTGCCAGCAGCAGGGACAAGACTAGCGGGAGGCCCACAGATACGCAGTATTTT
TRBJ2-6	TRBV15	NA	TRBD2	CATSKGGGGVSGANVLTF	TGTGCCACCAGCAAGGGTGGGGGGGGGGTCTCTGGGGCCAACGTCCTGACTTTC
TRBJ1-1	TRBV5-5	many	TRBD1	CASSLILGQWTEAFF	TGTGCCAGCAGCTTGATCTTGGGACAGTGGACTGAAGCTTTCTTT
TRBJ2-3	TRBV20-1	many	TRBD2	CSARFGGGPGSTDTQYF	TGCAGTGCTAGGTTTGGGGGAGGGCCGGGGAGCACAGATACGCAGTATTTT
TRBJ2-3	TRBV19	few	TRBD1	CASSIRDRGLDTQYF	TGTGCCAGTAGTATCCGGGACAGGGGGCTGGATACGCAGTATTTT
TRBJ2-6	TRBV9	few	NA	CASSIAGSGANVLTF	TGTGCCAGCAGCATTGCGGGCTCTGGGGCCAACGTCCTGACTTTC
TRBJ2-7	TRBV11-2	many	NA	CASSLRGDKAYEQYF	TGTGCCAGCAGCTTGCGGGGCGACAAGGCCTACGAGCAGTACTTC
TRBJ2-6	TRBV5-1	few	TRBD2	CASSLGTSSGANVLTF	TGCGCCAGCAGCTTGGGGACTAGCTCTGGGGCCAACGTCCTGACTTTC
TRBJ2-7	TRBV20-1	many	TRBD2	CSAETSGPDSYEQYF	TGCAGTGCGGAAACTAGCGGGCCAGACTCCTACGAGCAGTACTTC
TRBJ2-2	TRBV12-3/TRBV12-4	many	NA	CASSLGSRRGELFF	TGTGCCAGCAGTTTAGGGAGTCGTCGCGGGGAGCTGTTTTTT
TRBJ2-5	TRBV2	many	TRBD1	CASSVQGTVQEAQYF	TGTGCCAGCAGTGTCCAGGGGACAGTCCAAGAGGCCCAGTACTTC
TRBJ2-7	TRBV7-9	NA	TRBD1	CASSSRDRAFYEQYF	TGTGCCAGCAGCTCCCGGGACAGGGCCTTCTACGAGCAGTACTTC